The rows below give T cell receptor beta chains drawn from one sample of a study of blood T cell repertoires in COVID-19. Repertoires were generated with immunoSEQ multiplex PCR, while TCRdb's copy carries only in-frame clones and drops some. The data contain some 6,700 clones, 88% of them singletons. Sequencing input: peripheral blood. The receptors were sampled from a human donor in a cohort sampled during active COVID-19. Each CDR3 is given with its conserved first and last residue. The D gene is left open where the match is weak. Clone size is stated in some rows and not others, as once, few, many or a class when expanded.

cdr3_nt	cdr3_aa	clone_size	j_call	cdr3_length	v_call	d_call
TGTGCCAGCAGCCAGGACAACAACAATGAGCAGTTCTTC	CASSQDNNNEQFF	.	TRBJ2-1	13	TRBV7-9	.
TGTGCCAGCAGCTTAGCGCTGCGGGCCGGCTACACCTTC	CASSLALRAGYTF	.	TRBJ1-2	13	TRBV7-2	.
TGTGCCAGCAGCTTAGTTTTGACAGGGGCGGGTACCGGGGAGCTGTTTTTT	CASSLVLTGAGTGELFF	.	TRBJ2-2	17	TRBV7-6	TRBD1
TGCAGCGTTGAGGGACTAGCGGAATACAATGAGCAGTTCTTC	CSVEGLAEYNEQFF	.	TRBJ2-1	14	TRBV29-1	TRBD2
TGTGCCAGCAGATCAATACAGGGACCCTTGGCCATTCAGTACTTC	CASRSIQGPLAIQYF	.	TRBJ2-4	15	TRBV11-2	.
TGTGCCATCAGTGAGACCGGGACTAGCGGGAGGCCCCACCCTAACTACAATGAGCAGTTCTTC	CAISETGTSGRPHPNYNEQFF	once	TRBJ2-1	21	TRBV10-3	TRBD2
TGTGCCAGCAGCTTAGGGGTTGGGGGGGCCAATCAGCCCCAGCATTTT	CASSLGVGGANQPQHF	.	TRBJ1-5	16	TRBV7-9	.
TGTGCCATAGGGACTTCCCGGAGCTCCTACGAGCAGTACTTC	CAIGTSRSSYEQYF	.	TRBJ2-7	14	TRBV10-3	.
TGTGCCAGTAGCTGGGGGACTAGCGGGAGAGGTGAGCAGTTCTTC	CASSWGTSGRGEQFF	.	TRBJ2-1	15	TRBV19	TRBD2
TGTGCCAGCAGCTCAGTAAGCGGGGGCAATCAGCCCCAGCATTTT	CASSSVSGGNQPQHF	.	TRBJ1-5	15	TRBV7-6	.